The next 11 T cell receptor beta chains were all read from a single sample in a study of response to subunit inactivated influenza vaccine. One entry per CDR3 protein, called by TCRdb with MiXCR from the RT-PCR reads. The table has 400,000 to 650,000 distinct CDR3 sequences, roughly 7.9% seen once. Here the sequenced sample was PBMCs from blood, taken roughly 24 months after vaccination. The receptor set was obtained from a man aged 50 to 75 who received an inactivated influenza vaccine.

Many counts were recorded for this clonotype. The chain is built from TRBV11-2 and TRBJ1-2; no reliable D call. Trimming cost V 4 bases and J 4 bases, with 19 bases left between them. The CDR3 extends over 16 amino acids. Germline V CDR1 and CDR2: SGHAT, FQNNGV. The CDR3 region is CASSSLRRAKTYGYTF. The CDR3, as DNA: TGTGCCAGCAGCTCCCTTCGGCGCGCGAAGACCTATGGCTACACCTTC.

The chain recombines TRBV5-1 with TRBJ2-5; D uncertain. Germline assignment: CDR1 SGHRS and CDR2 YFSETQ. The CDR3 length is 14 residues. Trimming cost V 2 bases and J 5 bases, with 13 bases left between them. The CDR3 nucleotides read TGCGCCAGCAGCTTTGGGGAAAGGATGGAGACCCAGTACTTC. It is translated as CASSFGERMETQYF.

This chain uses TRBV24-1 with TRBJ2-6; D is possibly TRBD1 (6 bases). There are 15 residues in the CDR3. Germline assignment: CDR1 KGHDR and CDR2 SFDVKD. Trimming took 9 bases from V and 2 from J, leaving 13 bases between them. The chain's CDR3 is CATERGGTGANVLTF. DNA for the CDR3: TGTGCCACCGAAAGAGGGGGAACTGGGGCCAACGTCCTGACTTTC.

This clonotype was detected a few times. The chain is built from TRBV6-5 and TRBJ2-7; TRBD2 is a possible D gene (6 bases). Deletions cut 2 bases from V and 2 bases from J, with 22 bases between. This CDR3 contains 18 residues. Germline V gene data show CDR1 as MNHEY and CDR2 as SVGAGI. The CDR3 DNA reads TGTGCCAGCAGTTACCCGCGAGGGAGGTCCAAGGCTCCCTACGAGCAGTACTTC. This encodes CASSYPRGRSKAPYEQYF.

This clonotype was detected ten times or more. This chain connects TRBV7-2 to TRBJ1-6, with unresolved D. The CDR3 runs to 15 residues. Per the germline V gene, CDR1 is SGHTA and CDR2 is FQGNSA. The germline V and J ends were trimmed by 5 bases and 0 bases, with 8 bases remaining between them. The CDR3 sequence: CASSPIASYNSPLHF. In nucleotides, the CDR3 is TGTGCCAGCAGCCCGATAGCCTCCTATAATTCACCCCTCCACTTT.

This clonotype has only a few counts. The chain employs TRBV15 and TRBJ1-5; D is uncertain. Looked up from germline, CDR1 is LNHNV and CDR2 is YYDKDF (reference sequence). The CDR3 extends over 14 amino acids. V was trimmed by 3 bases and J by 1 base, leaving 7 bases between them. As DNA, the CDR3 is TGTGCCACCAGCAGTCCGGAAAGCAATCAGCCCCAGCATTTT. It is translated as CATSSPESNQPQHF.

CDR3 residues: CASSLQRLETQYF. CDR3 nucleotides: TGTGCCAGCAGCTTACAGAGGCTAGAGACCCAGTACTTC. This sequence joins TRBV7-9 and TRBJ2-5; D is uncertain. The CDR3 has 13 residues. The V end lost 2 bases, the J end lost 4 bases, and 8 bases lay between the germline ends. Germline V CDR1 and CDR2: SEHNR, FQNEAQ (reference sequence).

This clonotype was counted between two and nine times. The chain is built from TRBV20-1 and TRBJ2-1, with 7 positions matching TRBD1. After removal of 2 bases from V and 4 bases from J, the junction contained 8 bases not matched to a gene. This CDR3 spans 15 amino acids. Germline CDR1 DFQATT, CDR2 SNEGSKA (reference sequence). The DNA of the CDR3 is TGCAGTGCTAGAAGACAGGGAAGACTTTACAATGAGCAGTTCTTC. Residues: CSARRQGRLYNEQFF.

This clonotype occurred many times. This sequence joins TRBV4-2 and TRBJ2-1, with unresolved D. V lost 1 base, J lost 8 bases, and 9 bases lay in between. Germline V gene sequence: CDR1 LGHNA, CDR2 YNFKEQ. This CDR3 is 13 amino acids long. CDR3 residues: CASSQGMADEQFF. CDR3 bases: TGTGCCAGCAGCCAAGGAATGGCGGATGAGCAGTTCTTC.

This clonotype was observed many times. This chain connects TRBV15 to TRBJ2-7; TRBD1 agrees at 7 bases. V lost 5 bases to trimming and J lost 2 bases; unmatched junction nucleotides: 6. The CDR3 runs 14 residues. Germline CDR1 and CDR2: LNHNV and YYDKDF (reference sequence). CDR3 loop: CATSQTGQTYEQYF. Here the CDR3 DNA reads TGTGCCACCAGCCAAACGGGACAGACCTACGAGCAGTACTTC.

This clonotype was recorded many times. This chain uses TRBV18 with TRBJ1-6; 8 bases match TRBD1. The CDR3 runs to 16 residues. Losses at the gene ends were 3 bases for V and 8 bases for J; bases not matched to a gene: 9. The germline V gene has CDR1 KGHSH and CDR2 LQKENI. CDR3 DNA sequence: TGTGCCAGCTCACCCGGACAGGGAGGCGGGTATTCACCCCTCCACTTT. Protein: CASSPGQGGGYSPLHF.